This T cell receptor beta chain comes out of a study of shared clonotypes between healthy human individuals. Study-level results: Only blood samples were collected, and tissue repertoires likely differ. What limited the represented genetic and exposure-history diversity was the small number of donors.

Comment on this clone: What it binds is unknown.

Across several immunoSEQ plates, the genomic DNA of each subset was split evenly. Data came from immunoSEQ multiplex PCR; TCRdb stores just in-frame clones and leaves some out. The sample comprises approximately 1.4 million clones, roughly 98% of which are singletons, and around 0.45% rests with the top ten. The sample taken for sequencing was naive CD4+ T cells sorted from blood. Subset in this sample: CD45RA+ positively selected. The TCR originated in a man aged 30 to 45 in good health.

CDR3 nucleotides: TGTGCCAGCAGCGCGGGCCCTGGGCGGGGTTACGAGCAGTACTTC. Translation: CASSAGPGRGYEQYF. The V and J genes are TRBV5-6 and TRBJ2-7; weak D call: TRBD2 (6 bases). The CDR3 runs 15 residues. Germline V gives CDR1 SGHDT, CDR2 YYEEEE. Trimming pared 4 bases from V and 4 bases from J, leaving 18 bases between.